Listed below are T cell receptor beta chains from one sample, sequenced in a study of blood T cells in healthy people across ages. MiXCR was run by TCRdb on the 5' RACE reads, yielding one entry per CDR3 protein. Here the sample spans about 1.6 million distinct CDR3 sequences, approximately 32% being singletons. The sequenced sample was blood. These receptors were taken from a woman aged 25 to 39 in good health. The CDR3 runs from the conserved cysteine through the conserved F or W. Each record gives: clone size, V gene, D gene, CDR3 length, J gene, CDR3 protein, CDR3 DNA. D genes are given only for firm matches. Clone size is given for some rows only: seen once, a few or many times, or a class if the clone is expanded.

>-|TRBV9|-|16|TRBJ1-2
CASRPSHSPRENGYTF
TGTGCCAGCAGGCCATCTCACTCTCCCCGGGAGAATGGCTACACCTTC
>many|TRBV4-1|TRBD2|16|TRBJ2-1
CASSPRLALTNNEQFF
TGCGCCAGCAGCCCACGACTAGCGCTTACTAACAATGAGCAGTTCTTC
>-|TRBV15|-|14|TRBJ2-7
CATSREWQGYEQYF
TGTGCCACCAGCAGAGAATGGCAGGGCTACGAGCAGTACTTC
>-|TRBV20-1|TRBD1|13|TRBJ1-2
CSAWGTDRYGYTF
TGCAGTGCGTGGGGGACAGATAGATATGGCTACACCTTC
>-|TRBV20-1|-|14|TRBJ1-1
CSASPGFANTEAFF
TGCAGTGCTAGTCCGGGGTTTGCAAACACTGAAGCTTTCTTT
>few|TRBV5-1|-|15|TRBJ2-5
CASSLNRPVQETQYF
TGCGCCAGCAGCTTGAATCGACCAGTACAAGAGACCCAGTACTTC
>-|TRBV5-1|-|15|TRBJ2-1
CASSARDPVYNEQFF
TGCGCCAGCAGCGCCCGGGACCCAGTCTACAATGAGCAGTTCTTC
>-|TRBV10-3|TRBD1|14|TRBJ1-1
CAIRGDRGYTEAFF
TGTGCCATCAGGGGTGACAGGGGATACACTGAAGCTTTCTTT
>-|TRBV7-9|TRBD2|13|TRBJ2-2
CAILAVNTGELFF
TGTGCCATCCTAGCGGTGAACACCGGGGAGCTGTTTTTT
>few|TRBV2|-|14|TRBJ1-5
CASGGGGGYQPQHF
TGTGCCAGCGGGGGGGGTGGAGGATATCAGCCCCAGCATTTT
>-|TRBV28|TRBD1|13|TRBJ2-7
CASQDREYYEQYF
TGTGCCAGCCAAGACAGGGAGTACTACGAGCAGTACTTC
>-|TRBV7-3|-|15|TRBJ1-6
CASSPTGTLNSPLHF
TGTGCCAGCAGCCCAACCGGAACCCTTAATTCACCCCTCCACTTT
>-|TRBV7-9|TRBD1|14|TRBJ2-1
CASREGTVNNEQFF
TGTGCCAGCAGAGAGGGGACAGTTAACAATGAGCAGTTCTTC
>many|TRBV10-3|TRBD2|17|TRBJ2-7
CAISAREPREVSYEQYF
TGTGCCATCAGTGCCCGAGAGCCGCGGGAGGTCTCCTACGAGCAGTACTTC
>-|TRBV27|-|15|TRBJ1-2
CASSLSRTNPYGYTF
TGTGCCAGCAGTTTATCGCGGACAAACCCCTATGGCTACACCTTC
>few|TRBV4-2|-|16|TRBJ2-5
CASSQSQGAEEETQYF
TGTGCCAGCAGCCAATCCCAAGGGGCAGAGGAAGAGACCCAGTACTTC
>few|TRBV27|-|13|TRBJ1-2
CASSLSRHRGYTF
TGTGCCAGCAGTTTATCAAGGCACAGAGGCTACACCTTC
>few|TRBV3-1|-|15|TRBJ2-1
CASSQDLRNYNEQFF
TGTGCCAGCAGCCAAGATCTTCGAAACTACAATGAGCAGTTCTTC
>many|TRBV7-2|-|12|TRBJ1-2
CASSPDRYGYTF
TGTGCCAGCAGCCCTGACCGTTATGGCTACACCTTC
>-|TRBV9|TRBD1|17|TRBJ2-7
CASEGQGKARSTYEQYF
TGTGCCAGCGAGGGACAGGGGAAAGCACGGTCTACCTACGAGCAGTACTTC
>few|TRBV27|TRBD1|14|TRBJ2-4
CASSEDRGRNIQYF
TGTGCCAGCAGTGAAGACAGGGGCCGAAACATTCAGTACTTC
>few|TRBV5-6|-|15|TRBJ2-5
CASSSPMQTQETQYF
TGTGCCAGCAGCTCCCCGATGCAGACCCAAGAGACCCAGTACTTC
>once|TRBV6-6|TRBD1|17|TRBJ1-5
CASSYQQGLENFQPQHF
TGTGCCAGCAGTTATCAACAGGGGCTCGAGAATTTTCAGCCCCAGCATTTT
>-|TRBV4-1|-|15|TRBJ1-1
CASSPAVGGGTEAFF
TGCGCCAGCAGCCCGGCGGTGGGGGGAGGCACTGAAGCTTTCTTT
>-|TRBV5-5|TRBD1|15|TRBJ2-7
CASSSETTGTYEQYF
TGTGCCAGCAGCTCCGAGACGACAGGGACCTACGAGCAGTACTTC
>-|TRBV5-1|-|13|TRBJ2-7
CASSVQGSNEQYF
TGCGCCAGCAGTGTACAGGGATCCAACGAGCAGTACTTC
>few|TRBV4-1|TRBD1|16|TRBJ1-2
CASSQDRNTGVGGYTF
TGCGCCAGCAGCCAAGATCGCAATACAGGGGTTGGTGGCTACACCTTC
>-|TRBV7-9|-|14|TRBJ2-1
CASSSRSSHNEQFF
TGTGCCAGCAGCTCCCGAAGCTCCCACAATGAGCAGTTCTTC
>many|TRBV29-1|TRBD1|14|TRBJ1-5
CSVGDRGSNQPQHF
TGCAGCGTGGGGGACAGGGGAAGCAATCAGCCCCAGCATTTT
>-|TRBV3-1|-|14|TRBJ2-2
CASSQVLGTGELFF
TGTGCCAGCAGCCAAGTCTTAGGCACCGGGGAGCTGTTTTTT
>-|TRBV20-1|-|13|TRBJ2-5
CSANPGEGETQYF
TGCAGCGCTAATCCGGGAGAGGGAGAGACCCAGTACTTC
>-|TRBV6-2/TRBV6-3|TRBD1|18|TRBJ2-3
CASSRPLYSARGTDTQYF
TGTGCCAGCAGCCGCCCTCTCTACTCGGCCAGGGGGACAGATACGCAGTATTTT
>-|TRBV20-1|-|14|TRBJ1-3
CSASDKSSGNTIYF
TGCAGTGCTAGCGACAAGAGCTCTGGAAACACCATATATTTT
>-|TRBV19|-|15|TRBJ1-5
CASSIDLTAAKPQHF
TGTGCCAGTAGTATAGATCTGACCGCCGCAAAGCCCCAGCATTTT
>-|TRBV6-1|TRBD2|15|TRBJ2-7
CASSEFSGRAYEQYF
TGTGCCAGCAGTGAATTTAGCGGGAGGGCCTACGAGCAGTACTTC
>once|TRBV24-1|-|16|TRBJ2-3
CATSDPTPNRADTQYF
TGTGCCACCAGTGACCCGACCCCTAACAGGGCGGATACGCAGTATTTT
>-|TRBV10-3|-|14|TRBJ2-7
CAISGDGDSYEQYF
TGTGCCATCAGCGGGGACGGCGACTCCTACGAGCAGTACTTC
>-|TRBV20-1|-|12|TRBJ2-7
CSARGYSYEQYF
TGCAGTGCTAGAGGATACTCCTACGAGCAGTACTTC
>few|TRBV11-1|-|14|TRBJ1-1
CASRTGTPNTEAFF
TGTGCCAGCAGAACCGGGACGCCGAACACTGAAGCTTTCTTT
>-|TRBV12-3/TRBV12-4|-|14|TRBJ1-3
CASDRTRTRNTIYF
TGTGCCAGCGACAGAACGCGGACTCGGAACACCATATATTTT
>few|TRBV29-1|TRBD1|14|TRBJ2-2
CSVERDRRTGELFF
TGCAGCGTTGAACGGGACAGACGCACCGGGGAGCTGTTTTTT
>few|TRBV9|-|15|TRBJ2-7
CASSVGPGSIYEQYF
TGTGCCAGCAGCGTAGGTCCGGGGTCCATCTACGAGCAGTACTTC
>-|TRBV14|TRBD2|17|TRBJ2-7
CASSRGLAGVGLYEQYF
TGTGCCAGCAGCCGGGGACTAGCGGGAGTAGGCCTGTACGAGCAGTACTTC
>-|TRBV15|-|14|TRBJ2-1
CATDPGFNYNEQFF
TGTGCCACCGACCCGGGGTTCAACTACAATGAGCAGTTCTTC
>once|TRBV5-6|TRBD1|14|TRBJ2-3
CASSYPQGADTQYF
TGTGCCAGCAGCTACCCACAGGGGGCAGATACGCAGTATTTT
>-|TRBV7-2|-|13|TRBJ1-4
CASSLRLREKLFF
TGTGCCAGCAGCTTACGGCTCAGGGAAAAACTGTTTTTT
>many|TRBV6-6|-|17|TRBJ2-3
CASSQGLILFGTDTQYF
TGTGCCAGCAGTCAGGGCCTAATCCTTTTTGGCACAGATACGCAGTATTTT
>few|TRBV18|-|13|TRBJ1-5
CASSLQRNQPQHF
TGTGCCAGCTCCCTACAGCGGAATCAGCCCCAGCATTTT
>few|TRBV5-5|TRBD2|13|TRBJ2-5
CASSSPSGGLWYF
TGTGCCAGCAGCTCCCCTAGCGGGGGTCTGTGGTACTTC
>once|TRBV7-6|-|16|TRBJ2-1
CASSRPGLSSYNERFF
TGTGCCAGCAGCCGCCCGGGTTTGAGCTCCTACAATGAGCGGTTCTTC